This paragraph reports one T cell receptor (beta chain). The sample comes from a study of blood T cell repertoires in COVID-19. This CDR3 spans 13 amino acids. With V trimmed by 2 bases and J by 6 bases, 2 bases remained unmatched. CDR1 and CDR2 from the germline V gene are LNHDA and SQIVND (reference sequence). As processed by the authors: Quantification of nucleated cells was approximated via reference gene primer amplification. Sequencing used immunoSEQ multiplex PCR; TCRdb keeps in-frame clones, though not all of them. V and J calls and clone size are given by that table; D and trimming were obtained from the DNA. The repertoire holds more than 85,000 clones, 87% seen once, with about 4.5% in the top ten.

The sample was peripheral blood. This chain connects TRBV19 to TRBJ2-7; 9 nucleotides agree with TRBD1. This receptor was identified in a man between 65 and 85 years old with acute or convalescent COVID-19. This CDR3 is CASSILTGGEQYF. The CDR3 region has the DNA TGTGCCAGTAGTATACTGACAGGGGGCGAGCAGTACTTC.